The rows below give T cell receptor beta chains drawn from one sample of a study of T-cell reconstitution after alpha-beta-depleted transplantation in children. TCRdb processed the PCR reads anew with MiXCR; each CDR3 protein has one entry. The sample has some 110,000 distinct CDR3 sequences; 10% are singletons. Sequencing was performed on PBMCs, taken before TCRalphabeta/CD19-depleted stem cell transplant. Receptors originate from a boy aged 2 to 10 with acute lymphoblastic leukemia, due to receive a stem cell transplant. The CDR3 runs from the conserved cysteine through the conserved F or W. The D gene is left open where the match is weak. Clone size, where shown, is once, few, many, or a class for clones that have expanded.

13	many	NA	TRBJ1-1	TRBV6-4	CASSEGMHTEAFF	TGTGCCAGCAGTGAGGGGATGCACACTGAAGCTTTCTTT
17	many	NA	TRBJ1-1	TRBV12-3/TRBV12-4	CASSSAFTRQVNTEAFF	TGTGCCAGCAGTTCCGCATTCACCCGACAGGTGAACACTGAAGCTTTCTTT
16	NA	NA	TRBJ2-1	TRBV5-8	CASSRAWRDDYNEQFF	TGTGCCAGCAGCCGGGCCTGGCGGGACGACTACAATGAGCAGTTCTTC
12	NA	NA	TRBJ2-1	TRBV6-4	CASIRTRDEQFF	TGTGCCAGCATCCGAACGAGAGATGAGCAGTTCTTC
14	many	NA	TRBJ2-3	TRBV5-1	CASSLGGPEDTQYF	TGCGCCAGCAGCTTGGGAGGGCCAGAAGATACGCAGTATTTT
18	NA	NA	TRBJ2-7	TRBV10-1	CASSFARLEAVSSYEQYF	TGCGCCAGCAGTTTTGCCAGGCTGGAAGCGGTTAGCTCCTACGAGCAGTACTTC
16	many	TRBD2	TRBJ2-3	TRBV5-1	CASSRSIAGVMDTQYF	TGCGCCAGCAGCCGATCTATAGCGGGAGTGATGGATACGCAGTATTTT
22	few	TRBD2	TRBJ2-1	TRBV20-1	CSARVGVYGSGTSGRVHNEQFF	TGCAGTGCTAGAGTCGGTGTATATGGGTCCGGGACTAGCGGGAGGGTCCACAATGAGCAGTTCTTC
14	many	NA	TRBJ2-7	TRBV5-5	CASSLFQDLSEQYF	TGTGCCAGCAGCTTGTTCCAGGACCTATCCGAGCAGTACTTC
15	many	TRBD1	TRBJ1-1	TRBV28	CASSPPGQGAFEAFF	TGTGCCAGCAGTCCCCCTGGACAGGGGGCGTTTGAAGCTTTCTTT
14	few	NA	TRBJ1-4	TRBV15	CATSRDRGAEKLFF	TGTGCCACCAGCAGAGATCGGGGGGCCGAAAAACTGTTTTTT
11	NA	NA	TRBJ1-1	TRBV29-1	CRVRSGTEAFF	TGCAGAGTGAGATCAGGCACTGAAGCTTTCTTT
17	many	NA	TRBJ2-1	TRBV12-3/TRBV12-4	CASSLGRRQGLNNEQFF	TGTGCCAGCAGTTTAGGTCGGAGGCAGGGCCTAAACAATGAGCAGTTCTTC
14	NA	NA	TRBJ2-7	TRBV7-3	CASSLDGIGYEQYF	TGTGCCAGCAGCTTAGACGGGATTGGCTACGAGCAGTACTTC
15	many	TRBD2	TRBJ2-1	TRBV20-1	CSAGTSGSSYNEQFF	TGCAGTGCTGGGACTAGCGGGAGCTCCTACAATGAGCAGTTCTTC
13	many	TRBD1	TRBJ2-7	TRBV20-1	CSARTGVSHEQYF	TGCAGTGCTAGGACAGGGGTTAGCCACGAGCAGTACTTC
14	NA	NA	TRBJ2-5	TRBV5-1	CASNVGDLQETQYF	TGCGCCAGCAACGTTGGGGATCTCCAAGAGACCCAGTACTTC
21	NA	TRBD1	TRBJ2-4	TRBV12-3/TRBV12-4	CASSLHKRGTGVFRDSDIQYF	TGTGCCAGCAGTTTACATAAGCGCGGGACAGGGGTCTTCCGGGACTCGGACATTCAGTACTTC
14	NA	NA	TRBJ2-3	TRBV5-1	CASRWSPGADTQYF	TGCGCCAGCAGATGGTCCCCGGGGGCAGATACGCAGTATTTT
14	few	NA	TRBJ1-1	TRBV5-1	CASSLDRVVTEAFF	TGCGCCAGCAGCTTGGACAGGGTTGTCACTGAAGCTTTCTTT
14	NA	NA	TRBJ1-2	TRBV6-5	CASSYSNRVGGYTF	TGTGCCAGCAGTTACTCGAACAGAGTGGGGGGCTACACCTTC
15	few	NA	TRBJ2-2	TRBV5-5	CASSLGVTGTGELFF	TGTGCCAGCAGCTTGGGGGTCACAGGGACCGGGGAGCTGTTTTTT
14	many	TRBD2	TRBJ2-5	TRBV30	CAWSQLSGSRAQYF	TGTGCCTGGAGTCAACTTAGCGGGAGTAGGGCCCAGTACTTC
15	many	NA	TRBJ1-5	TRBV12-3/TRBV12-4	CASSFRGNSNQPQHF	TGTGCCAGCAGTTTTAGAGGGAATAGCAATCAGCCCCAGCATTTT
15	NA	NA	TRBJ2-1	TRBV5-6	CASSSHSSPYNEQFF	TGTGCCAGCAGCTCCCATTCTAGTCCCTACAATGAGCAGTTCTTC
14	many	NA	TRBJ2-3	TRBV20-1	CSARVVGSEDTQYF	TGCAGTGCTAGAGTGGTCGGCTCGGAAGATACGCAGTATTTT
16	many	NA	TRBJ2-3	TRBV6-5	CASSSIWGTRTDTQYF	TGTGCCAGCAGTTCTATATGGGGTACCCGCACAGATACGCAGTATTTT
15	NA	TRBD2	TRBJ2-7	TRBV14	CASSQEGTSMYEQYF	TGTGCCAGCAGCCAAGAGGGGACTAGCATGTACGAGCAGTACTTC
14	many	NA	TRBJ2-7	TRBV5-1	CASSLGPYLDEQYF	TGCGCCAGCAGCTTGGGACCATACCTCGACGAGCAGTACTTC
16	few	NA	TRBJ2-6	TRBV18	CASSPRDGAGANVLTF	TGTGCCAGCTCACCACGGGACGGCGCTGGGGCCAACGTCCTGACTTTC
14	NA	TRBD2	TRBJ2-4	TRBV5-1	CASSTSGRDDIQYF	TGCGCCAGCAGCACAAGCGGGAGGGATGACATTCAGTACTTC
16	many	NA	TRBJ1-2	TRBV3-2	CASCQDGAGLDYGYTF	TGTGCCTCCTGCCAAGATGGGGCAGGTCTGGACTATGGCTACACCTTC
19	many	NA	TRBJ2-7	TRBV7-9	CASSRLGQAGTTRAYEQYF	TGTGCCAGCAGCCGACTGGGACAGGCGGGGACTACCCGGGCCTACGAGCAGTACTTC
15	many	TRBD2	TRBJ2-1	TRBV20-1	CSAVLAGSSYNEQFF	TGCAGTGCCGTACTAGCGGGAAGCTCCTACAATGAGCAGTTCTTC
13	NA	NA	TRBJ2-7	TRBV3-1	CASSHGWPYEQYF	TGTGCCAGCAGCCACGGGTGGCCCTACGAGCAGTACTTC
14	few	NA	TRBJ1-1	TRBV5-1	CASAQGPPNTEAFF	TGCGCCAGCGCTCAGGGTCCCCCGAACACTGAAGCTTTCTTT
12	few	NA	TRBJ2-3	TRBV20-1	CSARDGADTQYF	TGCAGTGCTAGAGATGGGGCAGATACGCAGTATTTT
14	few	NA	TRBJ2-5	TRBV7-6	CASSLVPGRETQYF	TGTGCCAGCAGCTTAGTACCGGGACGGGAGACCCAGTACTTC
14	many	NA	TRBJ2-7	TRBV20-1	CSATRNGDPNEQYF	TGCAGTGCTACCAGGAACGGCGACCCCAACGAGCAGTACTTC
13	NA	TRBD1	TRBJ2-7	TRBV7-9	CASSRTGGHEQYF	TGTGCCAGCAGCAGGACAGGGGGGCACGAGCAGTACTTC
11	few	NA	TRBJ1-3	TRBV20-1	CSATFGNTIYF	TGCAGTGCTACATTTGGAAACACCATATATTTT
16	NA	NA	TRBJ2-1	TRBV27	CASSFLTRSSYNEQFF	TGTGCCAGCAGTTTTCTTACTAGGAGCTCCTACAATGAGCAGTTCTTC
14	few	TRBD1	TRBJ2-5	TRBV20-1	CSAPHRGRGETQYF	TGCAGTGCCCCCCACAGGGGTCGTGGGGAGACCCAGTACTTC
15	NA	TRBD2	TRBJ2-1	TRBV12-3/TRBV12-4	CASRTSGRAGNEQFF	TGTGCCAGCCGGACTAGCGGGAGGGCCGGGAATGAGCAGTTCTTT
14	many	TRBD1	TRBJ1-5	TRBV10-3	CASGRQGADQPQHF	TGTGCGAGCGGAAGACAGGGGGCCGATCAGCCCCAGCATTTT
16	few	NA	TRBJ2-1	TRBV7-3	CASSHRPGGGINEQFF	TGTGCCAGCAGCCATAGACCCGGAGGGGGTATCAATGAGCAGTTCTTC
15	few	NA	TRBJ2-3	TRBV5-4	CASSLGHPTSDTQYF	TGTGCCAGCAGCCTCGGACACCCGACGTCAGATACGCAGTATTTT
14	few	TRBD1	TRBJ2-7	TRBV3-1	CASSPGQGTYEQYF	TGTGCCAGCAGCCCCGGACAGGGAACCTACGAGCAGTACTTC
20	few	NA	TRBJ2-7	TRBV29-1	CSVEVRTAGLIGLGDYEQYF	TGCAGCGTTGAAGTCAGGACGGCAGGGTTAATCGGGTTGGGAGACTACGAGCAGTACTTC
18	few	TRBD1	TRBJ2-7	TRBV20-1	CSVSRQGATRRSSYEQYF	TGCAGTGTTTCCCGACAGGGGGCGACTCGTAGGAGCTCCTACGAGCAGTACTTC